This T cell receptor beta chain was captured in a study of response to subunit inactivated influenza vaccine. The ends lost 5 bases at V and 2 bases at J; junction bases unmatched: 7. CDR3 length: 15 amino acids. The germline gives CDR1 MNHEY, CDR2 SVGEGT. Broader study findings: Authors suggested few new T cells are recruited by each seasonal influenza vaccination.

TCRdb reprocessed the RT-PCR reads with MiXCR, giving one entry per CDR3 protein. Among about 800,000 distinct CDR3 sequences, approximately 22% were seen once, and the ten largest hold about a tenth. This clonotype was counted between two and nine times. Its antigen is unidentified. The TCR was taken from a man aged 50 or older who received an inactivated influenza vaccine. The chain employs TRBV6-2 or TRBV6-3 and TRBJ2-7, with TRBD2 matching over 9 bases. The sample here was PBMCs from blood, taken 4 to 6 days after vaccination. As DNA, the CDR3 is TGTGCCAGCAGTCATACTAGCGGGCCTACCTACGAGCAGTACTTC. Protein sequence: CASSHTSGPTYEQYF.